This T cell receptor (beta chain) was recovered during a study of blood T cells in healthy people across ages. For the second PCR, which ran for 7 to 11 cycles, a sample-barcoded 5' primer and a J-beta primer mix were used. TCRdb re-called the 5' RACE reads through MiXCR, storing one row per CDR3 protein. This repertoire shows roughly 860,000 distinct CDR3 sequences, 55% to 65% found once; its top ten account for 25% to 30%. This clonotype has only a few counts. This CDR3 contains 14 residues. The V gene's germline CDR1 is MNHEY and CDR2 SMNVEV (reference sequence). The chain carries TRBV27 and TRBJ2-4; weak D call: TRBD1 (6 bases). The J call may be wrong; the DNA end is better matched by TRBJ2-7. Sequencing used blood. The receptor was derived from a man aged 25-45 years in good health. The CDR3 nucleotides are TGTGCCAGCAGTTCCCGGGACAAACCCTACGAGCAGTACTTC. It yields the protein CASSSRDKPYEQYF.